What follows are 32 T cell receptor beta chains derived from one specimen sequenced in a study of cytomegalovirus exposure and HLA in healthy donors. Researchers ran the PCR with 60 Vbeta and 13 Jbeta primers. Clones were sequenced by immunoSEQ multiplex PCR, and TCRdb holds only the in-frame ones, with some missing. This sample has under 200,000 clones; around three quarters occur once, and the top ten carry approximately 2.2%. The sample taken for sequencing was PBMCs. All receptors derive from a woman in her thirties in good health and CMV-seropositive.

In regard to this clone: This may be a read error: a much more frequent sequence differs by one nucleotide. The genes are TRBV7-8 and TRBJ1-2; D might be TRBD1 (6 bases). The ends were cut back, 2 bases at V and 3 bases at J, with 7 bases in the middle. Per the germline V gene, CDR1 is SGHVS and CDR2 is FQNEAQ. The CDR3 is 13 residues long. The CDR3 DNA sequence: TGTGCCAGCAGCTTAACAGGGTACTATGGCTACACCTTC. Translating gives CASSLTGYYGYTF.

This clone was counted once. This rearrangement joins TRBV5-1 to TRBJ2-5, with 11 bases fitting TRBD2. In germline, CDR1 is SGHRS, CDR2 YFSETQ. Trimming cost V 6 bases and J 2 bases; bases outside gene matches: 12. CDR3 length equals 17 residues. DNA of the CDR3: TGCGCCAGCAAGCTTGGAGCTAGCGGGGGGTATCAAGAGACCCAGTACTTC. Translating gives CASKLGASGGYQETQYF.

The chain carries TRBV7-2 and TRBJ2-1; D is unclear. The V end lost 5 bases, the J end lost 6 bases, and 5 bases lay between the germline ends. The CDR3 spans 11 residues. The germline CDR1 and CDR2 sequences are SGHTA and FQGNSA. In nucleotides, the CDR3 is TGTGCCAGCAGCCCCGTCAATGAGCAGTTCTTC. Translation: CASSPVNEQFF.

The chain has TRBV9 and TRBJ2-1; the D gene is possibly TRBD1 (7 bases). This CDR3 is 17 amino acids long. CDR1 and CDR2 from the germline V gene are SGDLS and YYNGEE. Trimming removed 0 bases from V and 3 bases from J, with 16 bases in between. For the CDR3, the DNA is TGTGCCAGCAGCGTAGCTACGAGGGGGGACAGCTACAATGAGCAGTTCTTC. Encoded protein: CASSVATRGDSYNEQFF.

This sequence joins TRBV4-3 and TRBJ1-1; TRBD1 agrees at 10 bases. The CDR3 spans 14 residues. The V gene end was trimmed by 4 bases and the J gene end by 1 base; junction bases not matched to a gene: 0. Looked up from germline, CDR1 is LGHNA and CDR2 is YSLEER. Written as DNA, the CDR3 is TGCGCCAGCAGCCGGGACAGGGGGAACACTGAAGCTTTCTTT. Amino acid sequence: CASSRDRGNTEAFF.

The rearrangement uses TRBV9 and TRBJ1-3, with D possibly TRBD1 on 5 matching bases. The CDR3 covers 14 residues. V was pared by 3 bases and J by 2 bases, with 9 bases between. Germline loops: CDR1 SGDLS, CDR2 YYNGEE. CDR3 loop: CASSAQGTGNTIYF. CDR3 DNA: TGTGCCAGCAGCGCCCAGGGAACTGGAAACACCATATATTTT.

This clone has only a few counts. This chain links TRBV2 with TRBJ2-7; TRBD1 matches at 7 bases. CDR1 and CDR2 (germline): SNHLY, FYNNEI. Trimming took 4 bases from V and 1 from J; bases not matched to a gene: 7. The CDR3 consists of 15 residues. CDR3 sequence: CASSADLTGSYEQYF. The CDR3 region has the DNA TGTGCCAGCAGTGCCGACCTGACAGGGTCCTACGAGCAGTACTTC. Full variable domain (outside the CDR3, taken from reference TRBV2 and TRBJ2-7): EPEVTQTPSHQVTQMGQEVILRCVPISNHLYFYWYRQILGQKVEFLVSFYNNEISEKSEIFDDQFSVERPDGSNFTLKIRSTKLEDSAMYFCASSADLTGSYEQYFGPGTRLTVT.

DNA for the CDR3: TGTGCCAGCAGCCAAATGGAGGGCCTTGGCACCGGGGAGCTGTTTTTT. Amino acids: CASSQMEGLGTGELFF. The chain links TRBV5-4 to TRBJ2-2; a weak D match, TRBD2 (6 bases). Germline lookup yields CDR1 SGHNT and CDR2 YYREEE (reference sequence). The V and J ends lost 4 bases and 4 bases respectively, with 17 bases between them. This CDR3 comprises 16 residues.

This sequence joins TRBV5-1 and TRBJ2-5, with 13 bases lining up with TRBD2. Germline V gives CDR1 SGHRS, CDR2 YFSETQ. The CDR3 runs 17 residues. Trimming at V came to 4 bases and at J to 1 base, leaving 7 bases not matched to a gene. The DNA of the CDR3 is TGCGCCAGCAGCCCCCCCGGGACTAGCGGGGCCCAAGAGACCCAGTACTTC. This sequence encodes CASSPPGTSGAQETQYF. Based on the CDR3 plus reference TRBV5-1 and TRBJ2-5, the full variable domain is KAGVTQTPRYLIKTRGQQVTLSCSPISGHRSVSWYQQTPGQGLQFLFEYFSETQRNKGNFPGRFSGRQFSNSRSEMNVSTLELGDSALYLCASSPPGTSGAQETQYFGPGTRLLVL.

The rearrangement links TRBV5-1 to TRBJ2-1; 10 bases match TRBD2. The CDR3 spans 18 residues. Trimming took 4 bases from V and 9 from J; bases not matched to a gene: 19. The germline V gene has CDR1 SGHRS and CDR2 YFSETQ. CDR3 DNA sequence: TGCGCCAGCAGCCCCGGGACTAGCGCACGCCTTGGGACGAGTGAGCAGTTCTTC. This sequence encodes CASSPGTSARLGTSEQFF. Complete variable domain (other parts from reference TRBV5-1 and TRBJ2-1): KAGVTQTPRYLIKTRGQQVTLSCSPISGHRSVSWYQQTPGQGLQFLFEYFSETQRNKGNFPGRFSGRQFSNSRSEMNVSTLELGDSALYLCASSPGTSARLGTSEQFFGPGTRLTVL.

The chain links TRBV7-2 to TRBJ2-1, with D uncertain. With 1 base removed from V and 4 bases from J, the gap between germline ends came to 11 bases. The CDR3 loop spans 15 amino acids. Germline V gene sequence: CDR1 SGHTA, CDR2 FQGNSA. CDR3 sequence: CASSLVSTAYNEQFF. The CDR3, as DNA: TGTGCCAGCAGCTTAGTGTCCACAGCTTACAATGAGCAGTTCTTC.

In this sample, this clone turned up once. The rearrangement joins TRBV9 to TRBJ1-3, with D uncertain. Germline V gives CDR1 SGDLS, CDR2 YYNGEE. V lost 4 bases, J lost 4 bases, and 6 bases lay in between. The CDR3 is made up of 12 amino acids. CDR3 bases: TGTGCCAGCAGCCCCCCAGGAAACACCATATATTTT. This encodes CASSPPGNTIYF.

CDR3 protein: CASSQEGRGPYEQYF. The CDR3 DNA sequence: TGCGCCAGCAGCCAAGAAGGCAGGGGACCCTACGAGCAGTACTTC. The V and J genes are TRBV4-3 and TRBJ2-7; D may be TRBD1 (6 bases). CDR1 and CDR2 (germline): LGHNA, YSLEER. The CDR3 length is 15 residues. V lost 0 bases and J 2 bases, leaving 11 bases between the germline ends.

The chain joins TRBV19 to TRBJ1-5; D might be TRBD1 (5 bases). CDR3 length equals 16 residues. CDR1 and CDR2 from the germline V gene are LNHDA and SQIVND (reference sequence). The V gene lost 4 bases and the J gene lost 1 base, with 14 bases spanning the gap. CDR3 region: CASSTGPSRSNQPQHF. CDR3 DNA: TGTGCCAGTAGTACAGGGCCCAGTAGGAGCAATCAGCCCCAGCATTTT.

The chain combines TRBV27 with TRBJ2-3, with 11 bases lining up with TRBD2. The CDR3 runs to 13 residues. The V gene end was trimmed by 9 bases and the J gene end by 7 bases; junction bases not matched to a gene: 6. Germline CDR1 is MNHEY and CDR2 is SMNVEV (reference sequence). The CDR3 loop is CASFSGRGNTQYF. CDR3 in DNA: TGTGCCAGTTTTAGCGGGAGGGGGAATACGCAGTATTTT.

The CDR3 bases are TGTGCCAGCAGCTTAGGGGGGGGAGGGAGCCACGAGCAGTACTTC. Protein: CASSLGGGGSHEQYF. This rearrangement joins TRBV11-2 to TRBJ2-7; 7 bases map to TRBD2. Germline V CDR1 and CDR2: SGHAT, FQNNGV. This CDR3 is 15 amino acids long. V trimming: 1 base; J trimming: 5 bases; junction bases outside the gene matches: 8.

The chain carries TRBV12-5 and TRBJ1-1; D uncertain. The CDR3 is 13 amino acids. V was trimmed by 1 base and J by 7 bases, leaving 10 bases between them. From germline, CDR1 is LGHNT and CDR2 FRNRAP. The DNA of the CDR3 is TGTGCTAGTGGTTTGGGACCCGGGAGTGAAGCTTTCTTT. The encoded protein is CASGLGPGSEAFF. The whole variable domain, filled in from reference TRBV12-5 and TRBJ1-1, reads DARVTQTPRHKVTEMGQEVTMRCQPILGHNTVFWYRQTMMQGLELLAYFRNRAPLDDSGMPKDRFSAEMPDATLATLKIQPSEPRDSAVYFCASGLGPGSEAFFGQGTRLTVV.

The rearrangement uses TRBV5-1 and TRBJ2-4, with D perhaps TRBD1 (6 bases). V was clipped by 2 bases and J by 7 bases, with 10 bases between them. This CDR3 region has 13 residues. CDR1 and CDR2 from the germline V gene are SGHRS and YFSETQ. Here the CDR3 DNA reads TGCGCCAGCAGCTTAGGGGGAGCCAACATTCAGTACTTC. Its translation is CASSLGGANIQYF.

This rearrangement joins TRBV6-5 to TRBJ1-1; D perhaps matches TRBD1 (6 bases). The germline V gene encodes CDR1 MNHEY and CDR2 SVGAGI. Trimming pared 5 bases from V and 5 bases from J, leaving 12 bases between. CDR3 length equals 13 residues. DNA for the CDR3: TGTGCCAGCAGTCCCCGACAGGTTACTGAAGCTTTCTTT. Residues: CASSPRQVTEAFF.

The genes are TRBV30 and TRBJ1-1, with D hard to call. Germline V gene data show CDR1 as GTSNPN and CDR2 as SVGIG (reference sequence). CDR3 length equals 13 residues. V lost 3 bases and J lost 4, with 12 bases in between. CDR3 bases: TGTGCCTGGAGGTACAAGGGAGGCACTGAAGCTTTCTTT. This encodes CAWRYKGGTEAFF.

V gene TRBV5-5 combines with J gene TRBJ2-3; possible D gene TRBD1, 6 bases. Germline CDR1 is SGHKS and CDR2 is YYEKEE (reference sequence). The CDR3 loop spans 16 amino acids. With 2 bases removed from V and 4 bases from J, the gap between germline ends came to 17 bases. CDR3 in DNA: TGTGCCAGCAGCTTAGAAAGAATGGGGGCCCCAGATACGCAGTATTTT. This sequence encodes CASSLERMGAPDTQYF.

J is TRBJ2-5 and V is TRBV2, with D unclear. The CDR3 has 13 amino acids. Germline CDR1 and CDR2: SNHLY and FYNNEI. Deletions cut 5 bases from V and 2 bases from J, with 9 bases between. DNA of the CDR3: TGTGCCAGCAGTTCTGAGCGACAAGAGACCCAGTACTTC. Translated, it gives CASSSERQETQYF.

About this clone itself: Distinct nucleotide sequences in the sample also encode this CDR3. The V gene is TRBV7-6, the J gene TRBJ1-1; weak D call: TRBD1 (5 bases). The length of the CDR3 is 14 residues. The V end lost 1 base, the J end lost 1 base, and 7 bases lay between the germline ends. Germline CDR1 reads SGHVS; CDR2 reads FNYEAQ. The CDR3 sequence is CASSLGQGNTEAFF. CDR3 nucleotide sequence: TGTGCCAGCAGCTTAGGGCAGGGGAACACTGAAGCTTTCTTT.

CDR3 in DNA: TGTGCCAGTAGTATAGTGGGGGTTCTAGCGGGTTACAATGAGCAGTTCTTC. Translated, it gives CASSIVGVLAGYNEQFF. V gene TRBV19 combines with J gene TRBJ2-1, with 8 bases aligning to TRBD2. The trim removed 1 base at V and 4 bases at J, leaving 9 bases unmatched. The CDR3 is made up of 17 amino acids. Germline lookup yields CDR1 LNHDA and CDR2 SQIVND (reference sequence).

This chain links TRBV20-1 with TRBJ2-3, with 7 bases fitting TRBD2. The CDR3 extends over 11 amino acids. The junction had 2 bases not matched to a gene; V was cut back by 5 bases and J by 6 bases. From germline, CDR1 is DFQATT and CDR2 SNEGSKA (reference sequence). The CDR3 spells CSASRGDTQYF. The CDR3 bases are TGCAGTGCTTCGCGGGGGGATACGCAGTATTTT.

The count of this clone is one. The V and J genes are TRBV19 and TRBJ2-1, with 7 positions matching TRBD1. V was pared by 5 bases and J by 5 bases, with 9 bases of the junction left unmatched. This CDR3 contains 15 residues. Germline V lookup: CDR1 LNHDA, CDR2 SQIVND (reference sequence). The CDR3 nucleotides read TGTGCCAGTAGTTTCCCCGGGACAGTTGACAATGAGCAGTTCTTC. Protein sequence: CASSFPGTVDNEQFF. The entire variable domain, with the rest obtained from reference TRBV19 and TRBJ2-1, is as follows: DGGITQSPKYLFRKEGQNVTLSCEQNLNHDAMYWYRQDPGQGLRLIYYSQIVNDFQKGDIAEGYSVSREKKESFPLTVTSAQKNPTAFYLCASSFPGTVDNEQFFGPGTRLTVL.

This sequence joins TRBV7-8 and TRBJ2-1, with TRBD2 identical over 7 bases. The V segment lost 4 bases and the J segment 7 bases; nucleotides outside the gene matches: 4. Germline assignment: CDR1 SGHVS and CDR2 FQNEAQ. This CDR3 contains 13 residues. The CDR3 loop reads CASSSGLGNEQFF. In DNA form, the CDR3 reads TGTGCCAGCAGCTCCGGACTAGGGAATGAGCAGTTCTTC.

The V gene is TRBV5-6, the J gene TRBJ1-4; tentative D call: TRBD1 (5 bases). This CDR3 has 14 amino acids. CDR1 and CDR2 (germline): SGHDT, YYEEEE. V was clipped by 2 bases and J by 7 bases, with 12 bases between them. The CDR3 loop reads CASSLRAGSEKLFF. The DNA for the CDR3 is TGTGCCAGCAGCTTAAGGGCAGGGTCTGAAAAACTGTTTTTT.

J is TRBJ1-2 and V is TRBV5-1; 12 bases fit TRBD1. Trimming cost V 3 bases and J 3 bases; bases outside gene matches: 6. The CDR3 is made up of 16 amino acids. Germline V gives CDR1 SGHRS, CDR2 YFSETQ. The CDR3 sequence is CASSSGTGGEDYGYTF. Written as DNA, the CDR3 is TGCGCCAGCAGCTCAGGGACAGGGGGCGAGGACTATGGCTACACCTTC.

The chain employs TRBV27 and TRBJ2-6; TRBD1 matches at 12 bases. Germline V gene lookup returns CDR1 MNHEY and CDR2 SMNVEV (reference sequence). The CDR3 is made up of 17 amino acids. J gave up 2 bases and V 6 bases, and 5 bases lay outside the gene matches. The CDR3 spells CASSPGQGATGANVLTF. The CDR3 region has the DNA TGTGCCAGCAGCCCGGGACAGGGGGCGACTGGGGCCAACGTCCTGACTTTC.

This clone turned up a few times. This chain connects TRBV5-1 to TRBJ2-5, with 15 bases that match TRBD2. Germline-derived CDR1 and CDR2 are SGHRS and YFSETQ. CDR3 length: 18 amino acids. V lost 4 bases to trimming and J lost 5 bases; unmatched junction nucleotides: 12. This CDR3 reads CASSRAGTSGGIRETQYF. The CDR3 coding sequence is TGCGCCAGCAGCCGGGCCGGGACTAGCGGGGGGATTCGGGAGACCCAGTACTTC.

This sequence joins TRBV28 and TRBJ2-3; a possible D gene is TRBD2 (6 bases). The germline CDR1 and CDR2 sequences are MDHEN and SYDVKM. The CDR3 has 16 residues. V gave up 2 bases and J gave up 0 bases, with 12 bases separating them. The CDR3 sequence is CASSLRRDLSTDTQYF. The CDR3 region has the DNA TGTGCCAGCAGTTTAAGGAGGGACCTTAGCACAGATACGCAGTATTTT.